The entry that follows covers one T cell receptor (beta chain) sequence. This specimen belongs to a study of identical twins. V was pared by 3 bases and J by 8 bases, with 9 bases of the junction left unmatched. Germline V gene lookup returns CDR1 SQVTM and CDR2 ANQGSEA. The CDR3 is made up of 13 amino acids. TCRdb reprocessed the 5' RACE reads with MiXCR, giving one entry per CDR3 protein. In the table there are roughly 350,000 distinct CDR3 sequences, about 9% of which are singletons. This receptor was obtained from a woman aged 45 to 65 in good health. Specimen: naive T cells sorted from blood. The chain recombines TRBV29-1 with TRBJ1-2; 7 bases map to TRBD1. CDR3 sequence: CSVDRRGPGGYTF. In DNA form, the CDR3 reads TGCAGCGTTGATAGGAGGGGGCCGGGGGGCTACACCTTC.